The next 3 T cell receptor beta chains were all read from a single sample in a study of human T cells and chemical hapten exposure. TCRdb itself ran the RACE reads through MiXCR, one entry per CDR3 protein. The table includes about 98,000 distinct CDR3 sequences, roughly 10% detected once. Noted time point: pre-sensitization, week 0. Documented treatment: therapeutic diphenylcyclopropenone sensitization with weekly scalp DPC. Material: whole blood, obtained in connection with sensitization to the hapten diphenylcyclopropenone (DPC). All receptors derive from a woman aged 55-75 years with alopecia areata. Some clones in this sample may be carry-over from other donors' samples.

This clonotype was recorded many times. V usage is TRBV2 and J usage is TRBJ1-2; D not certain. Germline CDR1 and CDR2: SNHLY and FYNNEI. The V and J ends lost 6 bases and 4 bases respectively, with 12 bases between them. This CDR3 has 13 residues. DNA for the CDR3: TGTGCCAGCAGCCGGGATTACATCTATGGCTACACCTTC. This gives the protein CASSRDYIYGYTF.

The sample holds many counts of this clonotype. The V gene is TRBV20-1, the J gene TRBJ1-2, with D unresolved. V was clipped by 5 bases and J by 3 bases, with 10 bases between them. Per the germline V gene, CDR1 is DFQATT and CDR2 is SNEGSKA (reference sequence). The CDR3 spans 12 residues. CDR3 protein: CSASTDYYGYTF. As DNA, the CDR3 is TGCAGTGCTTCGACGGATTACTATGGCTACACCTTC.

This clonotype was observed a handful of times. The rearrangement uses TRBV7-9 and TRBJ1-2; TRBD1 is a possible D gene (6 bases). CDR3 length: 13 amino acids. From germline, CDR1 is SEHNR and CDR2 FQNEAQ (reference sequence). V lost 5 bases, J lost 6 bases, and 13 bases lay in between. The CDR3 sequence is CASSLDRLHGYTF. CDR3 in DNA: TGTGCCAGCAGCCTCGACAGGCTACATGGCTACACCTTC.